The source of this T cell receptor beta chain is a study of T cells expressing NK-cell markers. Germline CDR1 MNHEY, CDR2 SVGAGI. The CDR3 totals 15 residues. With the 5' RACE reads reprocessed, TCRdb shows one record per CDR3 protein and no DNA. The sample data list around 470,000 distinct CDR3 sequences. The specimen was blood T cells: a sorted CD56 or NKG2C T cell subset, CD4+ or CD8+ T cells, or bulk PBMC T cells (not recorded which). This TCR derives from a woman aged 50 to 60 in good health. The chain has TRBV6-5 and TRBJ2-5; with no DNA, the TCRdb D assignment of TRBD1 cannot be verified. The CDR3 reads CASRYGTGSLETQYF.